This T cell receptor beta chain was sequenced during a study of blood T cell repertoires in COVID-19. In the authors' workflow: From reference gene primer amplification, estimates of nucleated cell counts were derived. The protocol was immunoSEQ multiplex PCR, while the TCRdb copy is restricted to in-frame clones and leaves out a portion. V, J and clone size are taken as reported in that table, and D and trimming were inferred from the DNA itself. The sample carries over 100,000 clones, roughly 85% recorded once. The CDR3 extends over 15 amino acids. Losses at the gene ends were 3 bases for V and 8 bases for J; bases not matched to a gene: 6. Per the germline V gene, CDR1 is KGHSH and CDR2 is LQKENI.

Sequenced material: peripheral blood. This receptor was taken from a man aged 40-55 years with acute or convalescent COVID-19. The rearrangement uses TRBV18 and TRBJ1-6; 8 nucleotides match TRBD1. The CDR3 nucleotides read TGTGCCAGCTCACCCCGTACAGGGGGGGATTCACCCCTCCACTTT. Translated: CASSPRTGGDSPLHF.